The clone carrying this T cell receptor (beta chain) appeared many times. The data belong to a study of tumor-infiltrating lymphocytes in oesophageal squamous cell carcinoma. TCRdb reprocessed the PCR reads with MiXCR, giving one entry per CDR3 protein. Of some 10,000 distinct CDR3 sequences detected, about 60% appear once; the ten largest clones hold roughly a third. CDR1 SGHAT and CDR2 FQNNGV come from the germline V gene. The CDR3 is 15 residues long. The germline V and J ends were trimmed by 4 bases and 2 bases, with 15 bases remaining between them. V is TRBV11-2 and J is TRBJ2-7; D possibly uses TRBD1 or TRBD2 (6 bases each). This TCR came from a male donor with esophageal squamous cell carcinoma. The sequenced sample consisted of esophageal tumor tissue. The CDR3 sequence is CASSSLGGATYEQYF. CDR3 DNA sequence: TGTGCCAGCAGCTCCCTGGGGGGCGCAACCTACGAGCAGTACTTC. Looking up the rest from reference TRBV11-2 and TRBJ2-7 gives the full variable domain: EAGVAQSPRYKIIEKRQSVAFWCNPISGHATLYWYQQILGQGPKLLIQFQNNGVVDDSQLPKDRFSAERLKGVDSTLKIQPAKLEDSAVYLCASSSLGGATYEQYFGPGTRLTVT.